This TCR beta chain was obtained from a study of blood T cell repertoires in COVID-19. For the study at large: Samples came from the United States, Italy and Spain, spanning acute and convalescent COVID-19. Sources were T cells, B-cell-depleted T cells, or PBMCs; the material itself was cDNA or gDNA.

Original data processing: Estimation of nucleated cell counts relied on the amplification of reference gene primers. Assay: immunoSEQ multiplex PCR; the TCRdb copy retains only in-frame clones and omits some. The DNA was the basis for D and trimming; V, J and clone size are from that table. The sample has hundreds of thousands of clones; around nine tenths are singletons. V was pared by 4 bases and J by 2 bases, with 17 bases between. The CDR3 sequence is 16 residues long. CDR1 and CDR2 (germline): SNHLY, FYNNEI. The J gene is TRBJ2-5, the V gene TRBV2, with a tentative D call TRBD2 (6 bases). This receptor was identified in a woman under 40 with acute or convalescent COVID-19. Sequenced material: peripheral blood. The CDR3 loop is CASSALAGRDQETQYF. In DNA, the CDR3 is TGTGCCAGCAGTGCTCTTGCGGGGAGAGATCAAGAGACCCAGTACTTC. The full variable domain, in which reference TRBV2 and TRBJ2-5 provide the parts outside the CDR3, is EPEVTQTPSHQVTQMGQEVILRCVPISNHLYFYWYRQILGQKVEFLVSFYNNEISEKSEIFDDQFSVERPDGSNFTLKIRSTKLEDSAMYFCASSALAGRDQETQYFGPGTRLLVL.